This T cell receptor (beta chain) emerged from a study of blood T cell repertoires in COVID-19. For the study at large: COVID-19 samples from acute and convalescent phases originated in the United States, Italy and Spain. In each case, the material was cDNA or gDNA derived from T cells, B-cell-depleted T cells, or PBMCs.

Methods used by the authors: It was from reference gene primer amplification that nucleated cell counts were estimated. Measured with immunoSEQ multiplex PCR; TCRdb has only the in-frame clones, and not every one. D and trimming were read from the DNA, whereas the V and J calls and clone size are those reported in that table. Of about 76,000 clones detected, around 78% appear once; the ten largest clones hold around 16%. Per the germline V gene, CDR1 is LGHNA and CDR2 is YNFKEQ. This CDR3 has 18 residues. Germline trimming cut 0 bases from V and 6 bases from J; bases unmatched to any gene: 9. The sequenced material came from peripheral blood. The clonotype was recovered from a human donor in a cohort sampled during active COVID-19. J is TRBJ2-1 and V is TRBV4-2; 12 nucleotides align to TRBD2. The DNA for the CDR3 is TGTGCCAGCAGCCAAGATCGTTGGACTAGCGGGACCTTCAATGAGCAGTTCTTC. The encoded protein is CASSQDRWTSGTFNEQFF.